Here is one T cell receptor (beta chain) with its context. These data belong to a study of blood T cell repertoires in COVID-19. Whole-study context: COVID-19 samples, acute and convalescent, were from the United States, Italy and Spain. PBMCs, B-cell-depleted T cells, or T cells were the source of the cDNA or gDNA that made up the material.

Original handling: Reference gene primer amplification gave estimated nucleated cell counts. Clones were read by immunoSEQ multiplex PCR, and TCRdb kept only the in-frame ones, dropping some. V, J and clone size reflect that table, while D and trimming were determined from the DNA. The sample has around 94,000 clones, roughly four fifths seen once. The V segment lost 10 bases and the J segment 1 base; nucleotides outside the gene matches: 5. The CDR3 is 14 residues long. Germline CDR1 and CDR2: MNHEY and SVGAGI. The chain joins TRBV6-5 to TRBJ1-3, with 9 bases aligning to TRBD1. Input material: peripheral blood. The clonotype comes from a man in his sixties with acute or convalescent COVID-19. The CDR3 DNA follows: TGTGCCACCTCGGACAGGGGATCTGGAAACACCATATATTTT. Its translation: CATSDRGSGNTIYF.